Listed below are T cell receptor beta chains from one sample, sequenced in a study of T-cell reconstitution after alpha-beta-depleted transplantation in children. TCRdb itself ran the PCR reads through MiXCR, one entry per CDR3 protein. The table has roughly 590,000 distinct CDR3 sequences, roughly 15% seen once. The sample here was PBMCs from the stem cell graft donor, taken from the stem cell graft. All receptors derive from a human donor who donated a stem cell graft to a child with acute myeloid leukemia. Both conserved end residues are part of each CDR3. D genes are given only for firm matches. Not every row has a clone size; where given, it reads once, few, many or a size class.

TRBV5-5,TRBJ2-1,.,.,CASSLWGEIVDEQFF,TGTGCCAGCAGCCTGTGGGGGGAAATAGTCGATGAGCAGTTCTTC
TRBV4-3,TRBJ2-2,.,TRBD1,CASSQLIRGQVGTGELFF,TGCGCCAGCAGCCAACTCATACGGGGACAGGTCGGGACCGGGGAGCTGTTTTTT
TRBV28,TRBJ2-5,.,TRBD1,CASMGQQETQYF,TGTGCCAGCATGGGACAGCAAGAGACCCAGTACTTC
TRBV7-2,TRBJ2-2,.,TRBD2,CASSLGRGVNTGELFF,TGTGCCAGCAGCTTAGGACGGGGGGTCAACACCGGGGAGCTGTTTTTT
TRBV7-9,TRBJ1-1,few,.,CASSWHLGDTEAFF,TGTGCCAGCAGCTGGCACCTGGGGGACACTGAAGCTTTCTTT
TRBV7-2,TRBJ2-1,.,TRBD2,CASSLASGGGYEQFF,TGTGCCAGCAGCTTGGCTAGCGGGGGGGGGTATGAGCAGTTCTTC
TRBV20-1,TRBJ2-3,many,TRBD1,CSAAGTGESYTQYF,TGCAGTGCTGCTGGGACAGGAGAGTCATATACGCAGTATTTT
TRBV9,TRBJ2-2,.,TRBD1,CASSPDRSSTGELFF,TGTGCCAGCAGCCCGGACAGGTCCTCCACCGGGGAGCTGTTTTTT
TRBV6-2/TRBV6-3,TRBJ1-2,.,.,CASSPLSRGGTNTRLNYGYTF,TGTGCCAGCAGCCCCCTCAGTAGAGGGGGGACAAATACGAGGCTTAACTATGGCTACACCTTC
TRBV20-1,TRBJ1-1,.,.,CSARSSGRGAEAFF,TGCAGTGCTAGAAGTTCGGGGCGGGGGGCTGAAGCTTTCTTT
TRBV4-3,TRBJ1-2,.,TRBD1,CASSRDRGHGYTF,TGCGCCAGCAGCCGAGACAGGGGGCATGGCTACACCTTC
TRBV6-6,TRBJ1-2,few,TRBD1,CASSWGDSYGYTF,TGTGCCAGCAGTTGGGGGGACAGCTATGGCTACACCTTC
TRBV13,TRBJ1-1,many,.,CASSLGGRKTEAFF,TGTGCCAGCAGCTTAGGAGGTAGGAAAACTGAAGCTTTCTTT
TRBV6-1,TRBJ1-3,many,.,CASSLGYNRVGNTIYF,TGTGCCAGCAGTCTAGGATACAACAGGGTTGGAAACACCATATATTTT
TRBV12-3/TRBV12-4,TRBJ1-2,few,.,CASSPRDVYGYTF,TGTGCCAGCAGTCCCCGGGACGTCTATGGCTACACCTTC
TRBV9,TRBJ2-1,.,.,CASSVVGGAAYNEQFF,TGTGCCAGCAGCGTAGTTGGGGGGGCCGCCTACAATGAGCAGTTCTTC
TRBV28,TRBJ1-2,.,.,CASSSRLLTGRDYGYTF,TGTGCCAGCAGTTCCCGACTCCTTACAGGGCGGGACTATGGCTACACCTTC
TRBV20-1,TRBJ1-4,few,.,CSARDDSIVGSNEKLFF,TGCAGTGCTAGAGACGATTCTATAGTAGGGTCTAATGAAAAACTGTTTTTT
TRBV5-6,TRBJ1-2,few,.,CASSWGGRDYGYTF,TGTGCCAGCAGCTGGGGAGGCAGGGACTATGGCTACACCTTC
TRBV24-1,TRBJ2-3,.,TRBD2,CATSDPQGAGLPPDTQYF,TGTGCCACCAGTGACCCCCAAGGAGCGGGACTCCCGCCAGATACGCAGTATTTT
TRBV7-9,TRBJ1-1,.,.,CASSPAGGNTEAFF,TGTGCCAGCAGCCCGGCCGGAGGGAACACTGAAGCTTTCTTT
TRBV6-5,TRBJ2-3,few,TRBD1,CASSYYRTGLTTDTQYF,TGTGCCAGCAGTTACTATAGGACAGGTCTAACTACAGATACGCAGTATTTT
TRBV11-2,TRBJ2-1,.,TRBD2,CASSLMETSGGREQFF,TGTGCCAGCAGCTTAATGGAGACTAGCGGGGGCAGAGAGCAGTTCTTC
TRBV7-8,TRBJ2-1,.,.,CASSTSGTRNNEQFF,TGTGCCAGCAGCACGTCCGGGACAAGAAACAATGAGCAGTTCTTC
TRBV5-1,TRBJ1-6,many,.,CASSLARDGNSPLHF,TGCGCCAGCAGCTTGGCCCGGGACGGTAATTCACCCCTCCACTTT
TRBV7-9,TRBJ2-7,few,TRBD2,CASSQFKGRVSYEQYF,TGTGCCAGCAGCCAGTTTAAGGGGAGGGTCTCCTACGAGCAGTACTTC
TRBV5-1,TRBJ2-1,.,.,CASSSGDTNNEQFF,TGCGCCAGCAGCTCAGGGGACACCAACAATGAGCAGTTCTTC
TRBV7-6,TRBJ1-5,few,TRBD1,CASSARTGDVWQPQHF,TGTGCCAGCAGCGCGCGGACAGGGGATGTGTGGCAGCCCCAGCATTTT